A single sample gave rise to the 30 T cell receptor beta chains below, sequenced in a study of blood T cell repertoires in COVID-19. Libraries were prepared by immunoSEQ multiplex PCR; TCRdb keeps only in-frame clonotypes and omits some of them. The top ten clones hold around 5.1% of a sample with some 100,000 clones, about nine tenths of them seen once. The sequenced sample was peripheral blood. Receptor source: a man aged 45-65 years with acute or convalescent COVID-19.

The chain is built from TRBV6-6 and TRBJ1-4, with D perhaps matching TRBD1 (6 bases). The CDR3 runs to 12 residues. The ends were cut back, 6 bases at V and 8 bases at J, with 10 bases in the middle. CDR1 MNHNY and CDR2 SVGAGI come from the germline V gene (reference sequence). CDR3 loop: CASRQGEEKLFF. CDR3 coding DNA: TGTGCCAGCAGACAGGGTGAGGAAAAACTGTTTTTT.

The V gene is TRBV5-1, the J gene TRBJ2-2; no clear D gene. Germline-derived CDR1 and CDR2 are SGHRS and YFSETQ. The ends were cut back, 4 bases at V and 5 bases at J, with 15 bases in the middle. The CDR3 sequence is 15 residues long. The CDR3 sequence: CASSPAVLSTGELFF. The CDR3 bases are TGCGCCAGCAGCCCTGCGGTGCTATCGACCGGGGAGCTGTTTTTT.

The chain has TRBV16 and TRBJ2-7, with 9 nucleotides matching TRBD1. V shed 2 bases, J shed 6 bases, and the junction held 8 bases outside the gene matches. Germline CDR1 KGHSY, CDR2 FQNENV. This CDR3 is built from 15 residues. CDR3 protein: CASSQGTGISREQYF. CDR3 coding DNA: TGTGCCAGCAGCCAAGGGACAGGGATTTCTCGCGAGCAGTACTTC.

This clone was counted between two and nine times. This rearrangement joins TRBV14 to TRBJ2-7; tentative D call: TRBD2 (6 bases). V lost 0 bases to trimming and J lost 0 bases, with 9 bases between them. Germline lookup yields CDR1 SGHDN and CDR2 FVKESK. This CDR3 comprises 15 residues. This CDR3 reads CASSQETGSSYEQYF. Here the CDR3 DNA reads TGTGCCAGCAGCCAAGAGACCGGGAGCTCCTACGAGCAGTACTTC.

The chain links TRBV6-6 to TRBJ2-1; 7 bases are shared with TRBD2. Unmatched junction bases numbered 4, after V lost 6 bases and J lost 2 bases. The CDR3 sequence is 14 residues long. Germline V gene data show CDR1 as MNHNY and CDR2 as SVGAGI (reference sequence). CDR3 sequence reads: CASRASGPYNEQFF. Written as DNA, the CDR3 is TGTGCCAGCAGGGCTAGCGGACCCTACAATGAGCAGTTCTTC.

The chain employs TRBV5-8 and TRBJ2-1; 10 bases agree with TRBD2. CDR1 and CDR2 (germline): SGHTS, YDEGEE. The CDR3 consists of 17 residues. V was clipped by 1 base and J by 0 bases; unmatched bases: 4. The CDR3 loop is CASSLTSGVGSYNEQFF. CDR3 nucleotide sequence: TGTGCCAGCAGCTTGACTAGCGGGGTTGGCTCCTACAATGAGCAGTTCTTC.

The chain joins TRBV7-8 to TRBJ2-3, with D maybe TRBD1 (6 bases). The V and J ends lost 1 base and 4 bases respectively, with 15 bases between them. From germline, CDR1 is SGHVS and CDR2 FQNEAQ. The CDR3 covers 16 residues. CDR3 sequence: CASSLDRAGVADTQYF. DNA of the CDR3: TGTGCCAGCAGCTTAGACCGGGCAGGGGTGGCAGATACGCAGTATTTT.

The CDR3 region is CASSSDAGGNQPQHF. In DNA form, the CDR3 reads TGTGCCAGCAGCTCGGACGCGGGCGGGAATCAGCCCCAGCATTTT. The chain combines TRBV5-5 with TRBJ1-5; D is unresolved. Looked up from germline, CDR1 is SGHKS and CDR2 is YYEKEE (reference sequence). This CDR3 has 15 residues. V was clipped by 3 bases and J by 4 bases, with 14 bases between them. The variable domain in full, with the rest retrieved from reference TRBV5-5 and TRBJ1-5, is DAGVTQSPTHLIKTRGQQVTLRCSPISGHKSVSWYQQVLGQGPQFIFQYYEKEERGRGNFPDRFSARQFPNYSSELNVNALLLGDSALYLCASSSDAGGNQPQHFGDGTRLSIL.

V gene TRBV5-1 combines with J gene TRBJ1-1; D may be TRBD1 (5 bases). From germline, CDR1 is SGHRS and CDR2 YFSETQ. This CDR3 comprises 13 residues. Trimming pared 4 bases from V and 1 base from J, leaving 8 bases between. The CDR3 loop reads CASSRGENTEAFF. The CDR3 nucleotides are TGCGCCAGCAGCCGGGGGGAGAACACTGAAGCTTTCTTT.

The chain carries TRBV2 and TRBJ2-7; D perhaps matches TRBD2 (5 bases). Per the germline V gene, CDR1 is SNHLY and CDR2 is FYNNEI. The CDR3 contains 15 residues. Trimming removed 3 bases from V and 5 bases from J, with 17 bases in between. The CDR3 DNA reads as TGTGCCAGCAGTGACGCTAGCAAGGTTTCGCACGAGCAGTACTTC. Protein sequence: CASSDASKVSHEQYF. Looking up the rest from reference TRBV2 and TRBJ2-7 gives the full variable domain: EPEVTQTPSHQVTQMGQEVILRCVPISNHLYFYWYRQILGQKVEFLVSFYNNEISEKSEIFDDQFSVERPDGSNFTLKIRSTKLEDSAMYFCASSDASKVSHEQYFGPGTRLTVT.

The gene calls are TRBV7-2 and TRBJ2-1; TRBD1 aligns across 7 bases. Trimming took 7 bases from V and 6 from J; bases not matched to a gene: 0. The CDR3 extends over 11 amino acids. CDR1 is SGHTA, CDR2 FQGNSA, per germline. CDR3 protein: CASTGGNEQFF. The CDR3, as DNA: TGTGCCAGCACAGGGGGCAATGAGCAGTTCTTC.

This clone was seen only once. This chain links TRBV5-8 with TRBJ2-1; 8 positions agree with TRBD1. CDR1 and CDR2 from the germline V gene are SGHTS and YDEGEE. J lost 3 bases, V lost 4 bases, and 6 bases had no gene match. CDR3 length: 15 residues. CDR3 sequence reads: CASSPDDRGYNEQFF. The CDR3 nucleotides are TGTGCCAGCAGCCCCGATGACAGGGGCTACAATGAGCAGTTCTTC.

V is TRBV13 and J is TRBJ1-1; the D gene is possibly TRBD1 (5 bases). Trimming left V 7 bases short and J 3 bases short, with 12 bases between. Germline assignment: CDR1 PRHDT and CDR2 FYEKMQ (reference sequence). The CDR3 extends over 13 amino acids. The CDR3 region is CASTDSLHTEAFF. CDR3 in DNA: TGTGCCAGCACCGACAGCTTGCACACTGAAGCTTTCTTT. Based on the CDR3 plus reference TRBV13 and TRBJ1-1, the full variable domain is AAGVIQSPRHLIKEKRETATLKCYPIPRHDTVYWYQQGPGQDPQFLISFYEKMQSDKGSIPDRFSAQQFSDYHSELNMSSLELGDSALYFCASTDSLHTEAFFGQGTRLTVV.

The CDR3 loop reads CASSSVGGSQETQYF. CDR3 bases: TGTGCCAGCAGCTCTGTCGGGGGGTCCCAAGAGACCCAGTACTTC. The chain is built from TRBV11-3 and TRBJ2-5; 7 nucleotides match TRBD2. With 4 bases clipped from V and 1 base from J, the junction kept 6 bases outside the gene matches. This CDR3 comprises 15 residues. CDR1 SGHNT and CDR2 YENEEA come from the germline V gene.

The chain joins TRBV21-1 to TRBJ2-1; no check of the table's D call, TRBD1, against the DNA was made. TRBV21-1 is a pseudogene segment. The CDR3 has 17 residues. As DNA, the CDR3 is TGTGCCAGCAGCAGGCATACAGGGGGAATAAGTAACGGTGAGCAGTTCTTC. It yields the protein CASSRHTGGISNGEQFF.

This clone turned up a few times. The chain uses TRBV7-9 and TRBJ2-1, with 8 bases that match TRBD2. Germline values: CDR1 SEHNR, CDR2 FQNEAQ (reference sequence). Trimming at V came to 2 bases and at J to 9 bases, leaving 9 bases not matched to a gene. This CDR3 is 15 amino acids long. The DNA for the CDR3 is TGTGCCAGCAGCTTAAGTGGGACTAGTCTATTTGAGCAGTTCTTC. Translating gives CASSLSGTSLFEQFF.

This chain joins TRBV5-8 and TRBJ2-2; 9 positions match TRBD2. Germline V CDR1 and CDR2: SGHTS, YDEGEE. The V and J ends lost 4 bases and 6 bases, in that order; junction bases with no gene match: 7. The CDR3 has 15 amino acids. CDR3 sequence reads: CASSPGTSSSGELFF. In DNA, the CDR3 is TGTGCCAGCAGCCCCGGGACTAGCTCATCCGGGGAGCTGTTTTTT. Looking up the rest from reference TRBV5-8 and TRBJ2-2 gives the full variable domain: EAGVTQSPTHLIKTRGQQATLRCSPISGHTSVYWYQQALGLGLQFLLWYDEGEERNRGNFPPRFSGRQFPNYSSELNVNALELEDSALYLCASSPGTSSSGELFFGEGSRLTVL.

The rearrangement links TRBV6-5 to TRBJ1-1, with a possible D match to TRBD1 (6 bases). Germline loops: CDR1 MNHEY, CDR2 SVGAGI. CDR3 size: 15 residues. The ends were cut back, 3 bases at V and 0 bases at J, with 11 bases in the middle. The DNA of the CDR3 is TGTGCCAGCAGTTATCATGGACAGATGAACACTGAAGCTTTCTTT. This sequence encodes CASSYHGQMNTEAFF.

The genes are TRBV4-2 and TRBJ1-4; D uncertain. The CDR3 is 12 residues long. V shed 4 bases and J shed 7 bases, with 7 bases lying between them. CDR1 is LGHNA and CDR2 is YNFKEQ in the germline V gene. CDR3 nucleotides: TGTGCCAGCAGCCCCCCTAGTGAAAAACTGTTTTTT. Amino acid sequence: CASSPPSEKLFF.

The J gene is TRBJ2-1, the V gene TRBV19, with D unresolved. Trimming shortened V by 7 bases and J by 0 bases, and 16 bases separated the two germline ends. The length of the CDR3 is 16 residues. The V gene's germline CDR1 is LNHDA and CDR2 SQIVND (reference sequence). CDR3 in amino acids: CASTPLGFSSYNEQFF. Here the CDR3 DNA reads TGTGCCAGTACCCCGCTCGGGTTCAGCTCCTACAATGAGCAGTTCTTC. Variable domain in full (rest from reference TRBV19 and TRBJ2-1): DGGITQSPKYLFRKEGQNVTLSCEQNLNHDAMYWYRQDPGQGLRLIYYSQIVNDFQKGDIAEGYSVSREKKESFPLTVTSAQKNPTAFYLCASTPLGFSSYNEQFFGPGTRLTVL.

The chain joins TRBV5-8 to TRBJ2-1; weak D call: TRBD1 (6 bases). Germline loops: CDR1 SGHTS, CDR2 YDEGEE. The CDR3 loop spans 15 amino acids. Trimming cost V 0 bases and J 6 bases, with 13 bases left between them. The CDR3 DNA reads as TGTGCCAGCAGCTTGGGTCAGGGGATCTTCAATGAGCAGTTCTTC. As protein: CASSLGQGIFNEQFF.

This chain uses TRBV15 with TRBJ2-7; TRBD1 might be the D (5 bases). CDR3 length equals 14 residues. V dropped 1 base and J dropped 4 bases, with 11 bases sitting between them. CDR1 LNHNV and CDR2 YYDKDF come from the germline V gene (reference sequence). The CDR3: CATSRATQGYEQYF. The DNA for the CDR3 is TGTGCCACCAGCAGAGCGACCCAGGGTTACGAGCAGTACTTC.

V is TRBV6-5 and J is TRBJ1-3, with TRBD1 matching 10 bases. Germline-derived CDR1 and CDR2 are MNHEY and SVGAGI. V dropped 7 bases and J dropped 2; count of bases not matched to a gene: 5. The CDR3 is 15 amino acids. As DNA, the CDR3 is TGTGCCAGCACTCGGGACAGGGGAACTGGAAACACCATATATTTT. Amino acids: CASTRDRGTGNTIYF.

A remark on this clone: Additional DNA sequences in this sample encode the identical CDR3. The rearrangement links TRBV30 to TRBJ2-5, with TRBD2 matching over 15 bases. The J segment lost 5 bases and the V segment lost 0 bases, leaving 1 base of the junction unmatched. The CDR3 covers 15 residues. Germline V CDR1 and CDR2: GTSNPN, SVGIG (reference sequence). The DNA for the CDR3 is TGTGCCTGGAGTGTAGGACTAGCGGGAGGGGAGACCCAGTACTTC. Its translation is CAWSVGLAGGETQYF. Full variable domain (missing parts from reference TRBV30 and TRBJ2-5): SQTIHQWPATLVQPVGSPLSLECTVEGTSNPNLYWYRQAAGRGLQLLFYSVGIGQISSEVPQNLSASRPQDRQFILSSKKLLLSDSGFYLCAWSVGLAGGETQYFGPGTRLLVL.

This clone has a handful of counts. The chain joins TRBV7-9 to TRBJ1-1; 9 nucleotides agree with TRBD1. Germline V gene lookup returns CDR1 SEHNR and CDR2 FQNEAQ (reference sequence). The CDR3 spans 14 residues. V was pared by 5 bases and J by 5 bases, with 6 bases of the junction left unmatched. DNA for the CDR3: TGTGCCAGCAGCCTCGCCGACAGGGGGACTGAAGCTTTCTTT. It codes for CASSLADRGTEAFF.

The J gene is TRBJ2-3, the V gene TRBV9, with D possibly TRBD2 on 7 matching bases. V was shortened by 4 bases and J by 2 bases, with 17 bases between the two germline ends. The CDR3 spans 16 residues. Germline V CDR1 and CDR2: SGDLS, YYNGEE. CDR3 residues: CASSYRQGTITDTQYF. The CDR3 DNA is TGTGCCAGCAGCTACCGTCAGGGGACTATCACAGATACGCAGTATTTT.

The V call is TRBV18, the J call TRBJ1-3; possibly TRBD1 for D (6 bases). Germline V gene sequence: CDR1 KGHSH, CDR2 LQKENI. The CDR3 covers 15 residues. Trimming took off 2 bases at V and 1 base at J, with 9 bases between the two ends. Written as DNA, the CDR3 is TGTGCCAGCTCACCATACAGGGAATCTGGAAACACCATATATTTT. Translated, it gives CASSPYRESGNTIYF.

This clone was observed a single time. The V and J genes are TRBV7-6 and TRBJ2-7; D might be TRBD2 (5 bases). This CDR3 has 13 residues. V lost 5 bases, J lost 4 bases, and 12 bases lay in between. Germline CDR1 and CDR2: SGHVS and FNYEAQ. CDR3 DNA: TGTGCCAGCAGCCAAAGCCCGGGGTACGAGCAGTACTTC. It translates to CASSQSPGYEQYF.

V and J are TRBV5-4 and TRBJ1-4; TRBD1 agrees at 7 bases. CDR1 is SGHNT and CDR2 is YYREEE in the germline V gene (reference sequence). This CDR3 region has 15 residues. V lost 4 bases and J lost 8; bases outside the gene matches: 11. The CDR3 bases are TGTGCCAGCAGCCCCTACAGGGGTCTAGGAGAAAAACTGTTTTTT. This sequence encodes CASSPYRGLGEKLFF.

The J gene is TRBJ1-6, the V gene TRBV19, with TRBD1 matching 8 bases. This CDR3 region has 15 residues. V was clipped by 0 bases and J by 10 bases; unmatched bases: 5. The germline gives CDR1 LNHDA, CDR2 SQIVND (reference sequence). CDR3 region: CASSIEDRGQSPLHF. DNA of the CDR3: TGTGCCAGTAGTATAGAAGACAGGGGACAGTCACCCCTCCACTTT. The full variable domain, its missing parts supplied by reference TRBV19 and TRBJ1-6, is DGGITQSPKYLFRKEGQNVTLSCEQNLNHDAMYWYRQDPGQGLRLIYYSQIVNDFQKGDIAEGYSVSREKKESFPLTVTSAQKNPTAFYLCASSIEDRGQSPLHFGNGTRLTVT.